The rows below give T cell receptor beta chains drawn from one sample of a study of cytomegalovirus exposure and HLA in healthy donors. Profiling relied on immunoSEQ multiplex PCR, and the TCRdb table lists in-frame clones only, not all of them. The sample includes 100,000 to 150,000 clones, roughly four fifths of them seen just once. The material sequenced was PBMCs. The receptors originated from an older woman in good health and CMV-seropositive. The CDR3 runs from the conserved cysteine through the conserved F or W. A D gene is named only where the DNA matches it firmly. Only part of the rows carry a size: once, few, many, or a class if the clone is expanded.

len: 14; v_gene: TRBV7-2; j_gene: TRBJ2-7; abundance: NA; d_gene: NA; CDR3aa: CASSLKRAPGEQYF; CDR3nt: TGTGCCAGCAGCCTTAAGCGAGCGCCGGGCGAGCAGTACTTC
len: 12; v_gene: TRBV18; j_gene: TRBJ2-7; abundance: once; d_gene: NA; CDR3aa: CASSPARGEQYF; CDR3nt: TGTGCCAGCTCACCCGCAAGGGGGGAGCAGTACTTC
len: 16; v_gene: TRBV6-6; j_gene: TRBJ1-2; abundance: once; d_gene: NA; CDR3aa: CASLEPGGGRGYGYTF; CDR3nt: TGTGCCAGCCTCGAGCCGGGCGGGGGGCGCGGGTATGGCTACACCTTC
len: 17; v_gene: TRBV4-2; j_gene: TRBJ2-7; abundance: NA; d_gene: NA; CDR3aa: CASSPRGDSSSPHEQYF; CDR3nt: TGTGCCAGCAGCCCCCGAGGGGACTCCTCCTCCCCCCACGAGCAGTACTTC
len: 13; v_gene: TRBV4-3; j_gene: TRBJ1-1; abundance: few; d_gene: NA; CDR3aa: CASSQDSDTEAFF; CDR3nt: TGCGCCAGCAGCCAAGATAGTGACACTGAAGCTTTCTTT
len: 16; v_gene: TRBV4-3; j_gene: TRBJ1-3; abundance: NA; d_gene: TRBD1; CDR3aa: CASSQRTGDTGNTIYF; CDR3nt: TGCGCCAGCAGCCAGCGAACAGGGGATACTGGAAACACCATATATTTT
len: 18; v_gene: TRBV4-2; j_gene: TRBJ2-6; abundance: NA; d_gene: NA; CDR3aa: CASSQGVQGGTGANVLTF; CDR3nt: TGTGCCAGCAGCCAAGGAGTGCAGGGGGGAACTGGGGCCAACGTCCTGACTTTC
len: 14; v_gene: TRBV2; j_gene: TRBJ1-2; abundance: NA; d_gene: NA; CDR3aa: CASSDREANYGYTF; CDR3nt: TGTGCCAGCAGTGACAGGGAAGCTAACTATGGCTACACCTTC
len: 16; v_gene: TRBV9; j_gene: TRBJ1-1; abundance: NA; d_gene: NA; CDR3aa: CASSVVGGALGTEAFF; CDR3nt: TGTGCCAGCAGCGTAGTAGGGGGGGCCCTAGGCACTGAAGCTTTCTTT
len: 15; v_gene: TRBV28; j_gene: TRBJ2-2; abundance: NA; d_gene: NA; CDR3aa: CASSLQGVRTGELFF; CDR3nt: TGTGCCAGCAGTTTACAAGGGGTTCGGACCGGGGAGCTGTTTTTT
len: 13; v_gene: TRBV19; j_gene: TRBJ1-5; abundance: NA; d_gene: NA; CDR3aa: CASSISGEKPQHF; CDR3nt: TGTGCCAGTAGTATTAGCGGGGAAAAGCCCCAGCATTTT
len: 16; v_gene: TRBV7-9; j_gene: TRBJ2-7; abundance: once; d_gene: TRBD2; CDR3aa: CASSLPGRGDSYEQYF; CDR3nt: TGTGCCAGCAGCTTACCGGGGCGGGGGGATTCCTACGAGCAGTACTTC
len: 12; v_gene: TRBV2; j_gene: TRBJ1-2; abundance: NA; d_gene: NA; CDR3aa: CASRQQGYGYTF; CDR3nt: TGTGCCAGCCGCCAACAGGGTTATGGCTACACCTTC
len: 15; v_gene: TRBV7-2; j_gene: TRBJ2-7; abundance: NA; d_gene: TRBD1; CDR3aa: CASSQGQGAAYEQYF; CDR3nt: TGTGCCAGCAGCCAGGGACAGGGGGCGGCCTACGAGCAGTACTTC
len: 17; v_gene: TRBV27; j_gene: TRBJ1-2; abundance: NA; d_gene: TRBD1; CDR3aa: CASSLGAGTGGNYGYTF; CDR3nt: TGTGCCAGCAGCCTGGGGGCTGGGACAGGGGGTAACTATGGCTACACCTTC
len: 17; v_gene: TRBV2; j_gene: TRBJ1-5; abundance: NA; d_gene: NA; CDR3aa: CASSWGGGGASNQPQHF; CDR3nt: TGTGCCAGCAGTTGGGGGGGCGGGGGGGCAAGCAATCAGCCCCAGCATTTT
len: 15; v_gene: TRBV23-1; j_gene: TRBJ2-7; abundance: NA; d_gene: TRBD1; CDR3aa: CASSRQTGGNYEQYF; CDR3nt: TGCGCCAGCAGTCGGCAAACAGGGGGGAACTACGAGCAGTACTTC
len: 18; v_gene: TRBV10-1; j_gene: TRBJ2-3; abundance: NA; d_gene: TRBD2; CDR3aa: CASSEPPGLAGGTDTQYF; CDR3nt: TGCGCCAGCAGTGAACCCCCGGGACTAGCGGGGGGAACAGATACGCAGTATTTT
len: 15; v_gene: TRBV5-5; j_gene: TRBJ1-4; abundance: NA; d_gene: NA; CDR3aa: CASSLSGQQNEKLFF; CDR3nt: TGTGCCAGCAGCTTGTCCGGACAGCAGAATGAAAAACTGTTTTTT
len: 15; v_gene: TRBV7-9; j_gene: TRBJ1-2; abundance: NA; d_gene: NA; CDR3aa: CSSSQTTLDSYGYTF; CDR3nt: TGTTCCAGCAGCCAGACAACCCTGGACAGCTATGGCTACACCTTC
len: 13; v_gene: TRBV6-5; j_gene: TRBJ1-2; abundance: few; d_gene: NA; CDR3aa: CASSSTPNYGYTF; CDR3nt: TGTGCCAGCAGTTCTACGCCTAACTATGGCTACACCTTC
len: 15; v_gene: TRBV5-4; j_gene: TRBJ2-1; abundance: few; d_gene: NA; CDR3aa: CASSPGSSSYNEQFF; CDR3nt: TGTGCCAGCAGCCCCGGGTCGAGCTCCTACAATGAGCAGTTCTTC
len: 16; v_gene: TRBV7-2; j_gene: TRBJ1-5; abundance: NA; d_gene: TRBD1; CDR3aa: CASSLRRGQLNQPQHF; CDR3nt: TGTGCCAGCAGCTTACGACGGGGACAGCTCAATCAGCCCCAGCATTTT
len: 11; v_gene: TRBV11-2; j_gene: TRBJ2-4; abundance: NA; d_gene: TRBD1; CDR3aa: CASSSGTGTFF; CDR3nt: TGTGCCAGCAGCTCCGGGACAGGGACCTTCTTC